The 13 T cell receptor beta chains below were found in one sample sequenced in a study of regulatory T cells in long-lasting Graves disease. With iRepertoire HTBI primers and Arm-PCR of CDR3 regions, TCR beta libraries were built. From the multiplex PCR reads, TCRdb called clonotypes with MiXCR, one entry per CDR3 protein. The sample shows about 430,000 distinct CDR3 sequences, 15% of them seen only once. Described time point: newly diagnosed GD, antithyroid drugs for less than 3 months. PBMCs provided the RNA from which the TCR library was made. These same data were also listed under a study on T cells in Graves' hyperthyroidism and ophthalmopathy.

Sequenced here: peripheral blood mononuclear cells (PBMCs), sampled at new diagnosis, from a patient treated with antithyroid drugs. These receptors were obtained from a woman aged 40 to 50 with Graves disease.

This clonotype was seen many times. V gene TRBV12-3 or TRBV12-4 combines with J gene TRBJ2-1; 14 nucleotides agree with TRBD2. V shed 3 bases and J 4 bases; nucleotides not matched to a gene: 5. This CDR3 comprises 17 residues. The CDR3 DNA sequence: TGTGCCAGCAGTTTGGGACTAGCGGGAGAGGGTTACAATGAGCAGTTCTTC. This translates into CASSLGLAGEGYNEQFF.

This chain uses TRBV28 with TRBJ1-1, with a tentative D call TRBD1 (6 bases). The V end was cut by 7 bases, the J end by 6 bases, with 18 bases between. This CDR3 spans 14 amino acids. CDR1 MDHEN and CDR2 SYDVKM come from the germline V gene. The CDR3 loop reads CASTDMGGSSEAFF. The CDR3 DNA is TGTGCCAGCACCGACATGGGGGGCTCTTCTGAAGCTTTCTTT.

This clonotype was seen many times. This chain uses TRBV20-1 with TRBJ1-1; D call uncertain. This CDR3 contains 12 residues. Germline lookup yields CDR1 DFQATT and CDR2 SNEGSKA (reference sequence). CDR3: CSAFGQVTEAFF. In nucleotides, the CDR3 is TGCAGCGCTTTCGGTCAGGTCACTGAAGCTTTCTTT.

Points on this clonotype: Given a far larger clone just one base away, this is likely a sequencing read error. The J gene is TRBJ1-3, the V gene TRBV2, with D unresolved. CDR1 and CDR2 from the germline V gene are SNHLY and FYNNEI. This CDR3 comprises 14 residues. CDR3: CASSPLAAGNAIYF. The DNA of the CDR3 is TGTGCCAGCAGTCCACTTGCGGCTGGAAACGCCATATATTTT.

This clonotype showed up many times. A much larger clone is a single base away; this may be a read error. The chain employs TRBV12-3 or TRBV12-4 and TRBJ1-4; D is perhaps TRBD1 (5 bases). The CDR3 sequence is 15 residues long. CDR3 in amino acids: CASSPGGGTNKKLFF. CDR3 coding DNA: TGTGCCAGCAGTCCTGGGGGGGGAACTAATAAAAAACTGTTTTTT.

Of note for this clonotype: Germline is not matched at one junction end, which may reflect a read error. The gene calls are TRBV28 and TRBJ1-1; TRBD1 might be the D (5 bases). Germline V gene lookup returns CDR1 MDHEN and CDR2 SYDVKM. The CDR3 is made up of 16 amino acids. DNA for the CDR3: TGTGCCAGCATTAGTGGGGTTGGGGGGGTGGGCACTGAAGCCTTCTTT. Amino acids: CASISGVGGVGTEAFF.

This clonotype was found many times. V gene TRBV20-1 combines with J gene TRBJ2-1; 8 bases map to TRBD2. This CDR3 spans 17 amino acids. CDR1 and CDR2 from the germline V gene are DFQATT and SNEGSKA (reference sequence). With 0 bases clipped from V and 8 bases from J, the junction kept 15 bases outside the gene matches. CDR3 DNA: TGCAGTGCTAGAGATCTTAACCTAGCGGGTCCTACTGATGAGCAGTTCTTC. Protein product: CSARDLNLAGPTDEQFF.

The sample holds many counts of this clonotype. This chain joins TRBV7-3 and TRBJ1-1; D perhaps matches TRBD1 (5 bases). This CDR3 has 13 residues. Germline V gene data show CDR1 as SGHTA and CDR2 as FQGTGA. With 1 base removed from V and 8 bases from J, the gap between germline ends came to 11 bases. The DNA for the CDR3 is TGTGCCAGCAGCTTAATCAGGGACTCGGAAGCTTTCTTT. This sequence encodes CASSLIRDSEAFF.

This clonotype was detected many times. V gene TRBV12-3 or TRBV12-4 combines with J gene TRBJ1-1; D uncertain. There are 13 residues in the CDR3. V was clipped by 1 base and J by 3 bases, with 6 bases between them. In nucleotides, the CDR3 is TGTGCCAGCAGTTTAGTGGGCTACACTGAAGCTTTCTTT. Amino acid sequence: CASSLVGYTEAFF.

In its sample, this clonotype was seen a few times. This sequence joins TRBV20-1 and TRBJ2-1; possible D gene TRBD2, 6 bases. CDR3 length: 14 amino acids. Germline-derived CDR1 and CDR2 are DFQATT and SNEGSKA (reference sequence). The germline V and J ends were trimmed by 1 base and 7 bases, with 14 bases remaining between them. The chain's CDR3 is CSARGGASVNEQFF. CDR3 nucleotides: TGCAGTGCTAGAGGTGGGGCTAGCGTGAATGAGCAGTTCTTC.

This clonotype was seen repeatedly, ten times or more. This rearrangement joins TRBV5-1 to TRBJ2-1, with 16 bases lining up with TRBD2. This CDR3 spans 19 amino acids. Germline V gene lookup returns CDR1 SGHRS and CDR2 YFSETQ. J gave up 2 bases and V 4 bases, and 9 bases lay outside the gene matches. CDR3: CASSGKGGLAGGTYNEQFF. The CDR3 DNA sequence: TGCGCCAGCAGCGGAAAAGGGGGACTAGCGGGAGGGACCTACAATGAGCAGTTCTTC. The variable domain in full, completed from reference TRBV5-1 and TRBJ2-1, reads KAGVTQTPRYLIKTRGQQVTLSCSPISGHRSVSWYQQTPGQGLQFLFEYFSETQRNKGNFPGRFSGRQFSNSRSEMNVSTLELGDSALYLCASSGKGGLAGGTYNEQFFGPGTRLTVL.

Concerning this clonotype: A much larger clone sits a single nucleotide away, making a read error possible. The rearrangement joins TRBV11-2 to TRBJ2-3; no clear D gene. Trimming pared 4 bases from V and 8 bases from J, leaving 13 bases between. The CDR3 spans 13 residues. Germline V gene data show CDR1 as SGHAT and CDR2 as FQNNGV. The CDR3 region is CASSSFWAGTQYF. The CDR3 region has the DNA TGTGCCAGCAGCTCCTTTTGGGCAGGTACGCAGTATTTT.

This clonotype was seen only a few times. The chain carries TRBV20-1 and TRBJ2-7, with 9 bases identical to TRBD2. Unmatched junction bases numbered 8, after V lost 1 base and J lost 1 base. Germline V CDR1 and CDR2: DFQATT, SNEGSKA (reference sequence). The CDR3 is 16 amino acids. The chain's CDR3 is CSARGTTSGASYEQYF. CDR3 sequence (DNA): TGCAGTGCTAGAGGGACGACTAGCGGTGCTTCCTACGAGCAGTACTTC.